This TCR beta chain was sequenced during a study of identical twins. Study conclusions and caveats: Zero-insertion analyses could be partly confounded by invariant MAIT and iNKT cells. Model-predicted out-of-frame TCR alpha sharing fell below observed values in monozygotic twins. Cross-sectional statistics underpinned the conclusions; the same donors were not followed.

This clonotype was seen repeatedly, ten times or more. As yet, its antigen is unknown. Unique molecular identifiers were in the cDNA, with template-switch universal primer binding. In TCRdb, the 5' RACE reads were re-called with MiXCR into one record per CDR3 protein. The repertoire holds around 650,000 distinct CDR3 sequences, with under 8.5% as singletons. Germline loops: CDR1 SGHRS, CDR2 YFSETQ. CDR3 length: 14 amino acids. Deletions cut 4 bases from V and 3 bases from J, with 11 bases between. These data were likewise used in another study, on yellow fever vaccine responses in identical twins.

Source material: PBMCs. This chain connects TRBV5-1 to TRBJ2-1, with D possibly TRBD1 on 6 matching bases. This TCR was recovered from a woman younger than 35 in good health. The CDR3 DNA reads as TGCGCCAGCAGCGTCGGGACAAACTACAATGAGCAGTTCTTC. Translating it yields CASSVGTNYNEQFF. Variable domain in full (rest from reference TRBV5-1 and TRBJ2-1): KAGVTQTPRYLIKTRGQQVTLSCSPISGHRSVSWYQQTPGQGLQFLFEYFSETQRNKGNFPGRFSGRQFSNSRSEMNVSTLELGDSALYLCASSVGTNYNEQFFGPGTRLTVL.